This T cell receptor (beta chain) originates from a study of CD8 T cells in ankylosing spondylitis. Whole-study results and caveats: Characteristic, it appeared, of ankylosing spondylitis blood was a TCR beta motif of eight highly homologous variants. Some of these motif variants have turned up before, in reports on reactive arthritis synovial fluid and blood.

TCRdb reanalysed the 5' RACE reads using MiXCR and keeps one entry per CDR3 protein. The sample consists of about 220,000 distinct CDR3 sequences, approximately 7.3% of them appearing once. CDR3 length: 15 residues. V was pared by 0 bases and J by 0 bases, with 9 bases between. Germline CDR1 is SGDLS and CDR2 is YYNGEE. In this sample, this clonotype turned up many times. The antigen is undetermined. Material: blood, either unsorted or a sorted T cell fraction (not recorded which). The V gene is TRBV9, the J gene TRBJ1-1; possibly TRBD1 for D (5 bases). The clonotype comes from a male donor with ankylosing spondylitis. CDR3 protein: CASSVGDRLNTEAFF. The CDR3 DNA follows: TGTGCCAGCAGCGTAGGTGACAGACTGAACACTGAAGCTTTCTTT. The full variable domain, rest sourced from reference TRBV9 and TRBJ1-1, is DSGVTQTPKHLITATGQRVTLRCSPRSGDLSVYWYQQSLDQGLQFLIQYYNGEERAKGNILERFSAQQFPDLHSELNLSSLELGDSALYFCASSVGDRLNTEAFFGQGTRLTVV.